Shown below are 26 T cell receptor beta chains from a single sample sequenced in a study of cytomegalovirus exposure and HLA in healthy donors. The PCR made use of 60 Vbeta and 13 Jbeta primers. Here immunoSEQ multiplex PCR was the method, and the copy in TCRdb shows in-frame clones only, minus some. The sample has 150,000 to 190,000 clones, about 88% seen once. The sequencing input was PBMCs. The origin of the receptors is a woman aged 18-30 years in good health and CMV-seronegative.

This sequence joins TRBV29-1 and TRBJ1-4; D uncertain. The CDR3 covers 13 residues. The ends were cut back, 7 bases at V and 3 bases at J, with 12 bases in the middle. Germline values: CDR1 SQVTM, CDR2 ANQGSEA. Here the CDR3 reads CSAMEGANEKLFF. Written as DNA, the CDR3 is TGCAGCGCTATGGAGGGTGCTAATGAAAAACTGTTTTTT.

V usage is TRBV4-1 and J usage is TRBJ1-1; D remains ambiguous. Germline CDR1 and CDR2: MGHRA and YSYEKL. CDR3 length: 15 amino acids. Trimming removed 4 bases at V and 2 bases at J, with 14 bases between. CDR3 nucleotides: TGCGCCAGCAGCCCCCGGGTGCTTAGTAACACTGAAGCTTTCTTT. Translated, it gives CASSPRVLSNTEAFF.

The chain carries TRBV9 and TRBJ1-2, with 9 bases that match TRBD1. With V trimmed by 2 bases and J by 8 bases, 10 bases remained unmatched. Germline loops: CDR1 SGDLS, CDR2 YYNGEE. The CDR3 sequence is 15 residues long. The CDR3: CASSVGLGQGAGYTF. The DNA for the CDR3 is TGTGCCAGCAGCGTGGGATTGGGACAGGGAGCCGGCTACACCTTC. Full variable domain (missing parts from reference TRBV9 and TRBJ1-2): DSGVTQTPKHLITATGQRVTLRCSPRSGDLSVYWYQQSLDQGLQFLIQYYNGEERAKGNILERFSAQQFPDLHSELNLSSLELGDSALYFCASSVGLGQGAGYTFGSGTRLTVV.

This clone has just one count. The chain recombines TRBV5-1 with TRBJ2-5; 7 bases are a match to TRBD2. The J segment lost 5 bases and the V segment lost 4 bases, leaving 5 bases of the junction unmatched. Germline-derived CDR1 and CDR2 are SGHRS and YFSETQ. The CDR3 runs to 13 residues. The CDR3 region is CASSKNGRETQYF. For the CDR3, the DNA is TGCGCCAGCAGCAAAAACGGGAGGGAGACCCAGTACTTC.

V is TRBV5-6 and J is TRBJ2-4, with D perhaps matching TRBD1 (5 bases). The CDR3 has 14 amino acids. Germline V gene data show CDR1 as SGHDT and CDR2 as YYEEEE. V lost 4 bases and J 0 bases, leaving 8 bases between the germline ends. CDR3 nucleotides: TGTGCCAGCAGCGGACATTCAGCCAAAAACATTCAGTACTTC. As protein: CASSGHSAKNIQYF.

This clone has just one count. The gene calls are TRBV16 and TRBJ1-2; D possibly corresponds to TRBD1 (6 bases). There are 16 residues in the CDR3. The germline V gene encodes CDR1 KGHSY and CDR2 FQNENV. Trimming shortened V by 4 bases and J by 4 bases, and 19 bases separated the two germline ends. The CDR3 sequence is CASSPPTPDSRYGYTF. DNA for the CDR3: TGTGCCAGCAGCCCCCCCACCCCGGACAGTCGCTATGGCTACACCTTC.

CDR3 sequence (DNA): TGTGCCACCAGCAGATCGGCCGCCGGAGACTATGATGCCTACAATGAGCAGTTCTTC. Its protein product is CATSRSAAGDYDAYNEQFF. This rearrangement joins TRBV15 to TRBJ2-1, with a weak D call TRBD2 (5 bases). V was pared by 2 bases and J by 2 bases, with 22 bases between. The CDR3 loop spans 19 amino acids. Germline V gene lookup returns CDR1 LNHNV and CDR2 YYDKDF (reference sequence).

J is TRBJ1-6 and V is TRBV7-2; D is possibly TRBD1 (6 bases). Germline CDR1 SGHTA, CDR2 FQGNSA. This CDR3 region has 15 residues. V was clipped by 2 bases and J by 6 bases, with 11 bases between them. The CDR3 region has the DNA TGTGCCAGCAGCTTACAAACAGGGTTTAATTCACCCCTCCACTTT. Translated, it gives CASSLQTGFNSPLHF.

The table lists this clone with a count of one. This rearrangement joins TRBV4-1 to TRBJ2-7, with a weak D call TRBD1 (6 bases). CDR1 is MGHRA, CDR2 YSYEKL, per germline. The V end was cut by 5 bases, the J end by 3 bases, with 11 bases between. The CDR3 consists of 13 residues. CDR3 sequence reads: CASSSQQGYEQYF. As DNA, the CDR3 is TGCGCCAGCAGCTCTCAACAGGGCTACGAGCAGTACTTC.

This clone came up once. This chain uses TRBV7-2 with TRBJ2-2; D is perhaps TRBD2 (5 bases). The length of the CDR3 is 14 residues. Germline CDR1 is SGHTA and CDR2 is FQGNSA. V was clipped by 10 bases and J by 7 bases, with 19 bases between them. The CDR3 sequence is CATKLTSSHGELFF. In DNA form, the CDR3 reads TGTGCCACCAAACTCACTAGTTCTCACGGGGAGCTGTTTTTT. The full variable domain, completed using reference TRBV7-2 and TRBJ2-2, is GAGVSQSPSNKVTEKGKDVELRCDPISGHTALYWYRQSLGQGLEFLIYFQGNSAPDKSGLPSDRFSAERTGGSVSTLTIQRTQQEDSAVYLCATKLTSSHGELFFGEGSRLTVL.

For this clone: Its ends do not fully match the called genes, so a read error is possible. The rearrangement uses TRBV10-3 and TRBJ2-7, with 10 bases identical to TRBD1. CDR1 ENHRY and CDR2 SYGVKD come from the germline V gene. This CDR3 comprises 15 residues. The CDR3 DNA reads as TGTGCCAGCAGTTCCCCCGGGACAGGGGTGTACGAGCAGTACTTC. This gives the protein CASSSPGTGVYEQYF.

This CDR3 reads CASSSQPRGVSTDTQYF. For the CDR3, the DNA is TGTGCCAGCAGCTCACAGCCGCGGGGGGTTAGCACAGATACGCAGTATTTT. The chain joins TRBV7-2 to TRBJ2-3, with 8 bases identical to TRBD2. This CDR3 is built from 17 residues. Germline trimming cut 4 bases from V and 0 bases from J; bases unmatched to any gene: 9. Germline values: CDR1 SGHTA, CDR2 FQGNSA.

The CDR3 here is CASSTGTPYGYTF. The CDR3 DNA sequence: TGTGCCAGCAGCACTGGGACACCTTATGGCTACACCTTC. V gene TRBV9 combines with J gene TRBJ1-2; a possible D gene is TRBD1 (6 bases). CDR1 is SGDLS and CDR2 is YYNGEE in the germline V gene. The CDR3 loop spans 13 amino acids. Between the trimmed V and J ends, which lost 4 bases and 5 bases, there was a span of 12 bases.

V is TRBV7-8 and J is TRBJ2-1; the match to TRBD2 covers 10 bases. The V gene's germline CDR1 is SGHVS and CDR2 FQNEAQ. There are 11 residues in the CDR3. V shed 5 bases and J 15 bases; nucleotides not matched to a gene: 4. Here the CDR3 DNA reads TGTGCCAGCAGCAGGACTAGCGGCACGTTCTTC. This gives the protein CASSRTSGTFF.

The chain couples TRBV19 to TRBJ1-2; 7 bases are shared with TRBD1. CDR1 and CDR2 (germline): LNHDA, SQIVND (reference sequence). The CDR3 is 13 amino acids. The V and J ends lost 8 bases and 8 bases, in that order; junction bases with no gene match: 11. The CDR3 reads CASQGTALFGYTF. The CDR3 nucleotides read TGTGCCAGTCAAGGGACAGCACTATTCGGCTACACCTTC.

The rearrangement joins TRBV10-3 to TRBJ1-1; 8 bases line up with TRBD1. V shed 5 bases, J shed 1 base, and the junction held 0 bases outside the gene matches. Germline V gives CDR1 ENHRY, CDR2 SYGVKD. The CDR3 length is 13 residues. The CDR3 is CAISQGANTEAFF. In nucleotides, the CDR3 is TGTGCCATCAGTCAGGGGGCGAACACTGAAGCTTTCTTT.

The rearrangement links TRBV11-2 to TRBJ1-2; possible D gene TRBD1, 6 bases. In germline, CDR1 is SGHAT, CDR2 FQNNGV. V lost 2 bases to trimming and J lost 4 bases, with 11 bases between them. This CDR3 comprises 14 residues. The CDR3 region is CASSLSTGSYGYTF. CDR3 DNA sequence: TGTGCCAGCAGCTTATCTACAGGGAGCTATGGCTACACCTTC.

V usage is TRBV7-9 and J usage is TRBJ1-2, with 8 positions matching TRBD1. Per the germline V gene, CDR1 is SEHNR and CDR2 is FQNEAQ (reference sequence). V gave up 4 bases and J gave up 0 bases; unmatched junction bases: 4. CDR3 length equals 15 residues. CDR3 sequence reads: CASSSDRDTNYGYTF. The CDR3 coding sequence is TGTGCCAGCAGCTCGGACAGGGACACTAACTATGGCTACACCTTC.

CDR3 DNA: TGCGCCAGCAGTGACTCCGGGACAGGGGACGGTAGCTATGGCTACACCTTC. Amino acid sequence: CASSDSGTGDGSYGYTF. The rearrangement joins TRBV10-1 to TRBJ1-2, with 10 bases matching TRBD1. CDR1 and CDR2 (germline): WNHNN, SYGVQD (reference sequence). Losses at the gene ends were 3 bases for V and 4 bases for J; bases not matched to a gene: 11. The CDR3 runs to 17 residues.

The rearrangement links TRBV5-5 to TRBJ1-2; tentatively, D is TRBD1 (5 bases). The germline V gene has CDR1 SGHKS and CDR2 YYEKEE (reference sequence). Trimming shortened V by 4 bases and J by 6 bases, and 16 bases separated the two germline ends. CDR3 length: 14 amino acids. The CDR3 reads CASSALGGGNGYTF. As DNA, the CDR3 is TGTGCCAGCAGCGCACTTGGGGGGGGAAATGGCTACACCTTC.

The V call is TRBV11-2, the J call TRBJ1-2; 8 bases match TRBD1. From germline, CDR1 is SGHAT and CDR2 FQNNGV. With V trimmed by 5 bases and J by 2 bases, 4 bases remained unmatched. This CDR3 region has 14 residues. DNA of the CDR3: TGTGCCAGCAGCCCCCGACAGGGGAACTATGGCTACACCTTC. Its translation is CASSPRQGNYGYTF.

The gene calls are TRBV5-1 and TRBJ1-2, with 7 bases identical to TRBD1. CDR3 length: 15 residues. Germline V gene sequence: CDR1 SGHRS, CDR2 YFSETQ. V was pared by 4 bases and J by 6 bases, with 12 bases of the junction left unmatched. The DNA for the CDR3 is TGCGCCAGCAGCCCGGCCTGGGACAGAGCTCATGGCTACACCTTC. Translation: CASSPAWDRAHGYTF.

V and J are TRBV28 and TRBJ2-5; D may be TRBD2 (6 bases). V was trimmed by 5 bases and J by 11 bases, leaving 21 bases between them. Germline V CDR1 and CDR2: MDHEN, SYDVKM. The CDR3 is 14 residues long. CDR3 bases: TGTGCCAGCAGTCTCCGGGGCGGGGACTGGGAGCAGTACTTC. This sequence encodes CASSLRGGDWEQYF.

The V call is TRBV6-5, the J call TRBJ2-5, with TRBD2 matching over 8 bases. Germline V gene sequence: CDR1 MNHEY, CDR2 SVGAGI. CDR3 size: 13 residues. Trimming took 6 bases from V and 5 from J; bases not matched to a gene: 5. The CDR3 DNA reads TGTGCCAGCAGCCACGGGGGGGACGAGACCCAGTACTTC. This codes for CASSHGGDETQYF.

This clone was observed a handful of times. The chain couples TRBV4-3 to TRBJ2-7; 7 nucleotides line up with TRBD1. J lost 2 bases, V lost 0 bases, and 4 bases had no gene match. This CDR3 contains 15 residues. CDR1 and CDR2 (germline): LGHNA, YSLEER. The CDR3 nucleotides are TGCGCCAGCAGCCAAGAACCGGGACAGACCTACGAGCAGTACTTC. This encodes CASSQEPGQTYEQYF.

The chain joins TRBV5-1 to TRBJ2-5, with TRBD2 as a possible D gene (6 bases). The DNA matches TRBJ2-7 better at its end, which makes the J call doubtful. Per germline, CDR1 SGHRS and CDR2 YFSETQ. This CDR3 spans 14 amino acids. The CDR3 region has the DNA TGCGCCAGCAGGACCGGGACGGGAGCCTACGAGCAGTACTTC. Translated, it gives CASRTGTGAYEQYF.